These 13 T cell receptor beta chains were all obtained from the same sample, sequenced in a study of T cell responses to AZD1222 COVID-19 vaccine. Profiled with immunoSEQ multiplex PCR; TCRdb holds only in-frame clones, not every one. This sample has some 130,000 clones; about 92% occur once, and the top ten carry approximately 9%. Here the sequenced sample was peripheral blood, taken on day 0 of AZD1222 vaccination. The receptor source for this set is an adult in good health.

The chain couples TRBV28 to TRBJ2-1; TRBD2 matches at 8 bases. This CDR3 contains 16 residues. Germline CDR1 and CDR2: MDHEN and SYDVKM. Trimming removed 1 base from V and 4 bases from J; junction bases left unmatched: 6. CDR3: CASSLSQLAGYNEQFF. The CDR3 DNA sequence: TGTGCCAGCAGTTTATCCCAGCTAGCGGGTTACAATGAGCAGTTCTTC.

This clone was picked up a small number of times. The CDR3 loop is CATSRDRNEQYF. The CDR3, as DNA: TGTGCCACCAGCAGAGATCGGAACGAGCAGTACTTC. The V gene is TRBV15, the J gene TRBJ2-7; D is ambiguous. The CDR3 length is 12 residues. V was clipped by 0 bases and J by 5 bases, with 5 bases between them. CDR1 and CDR2 (germline): LNHNV, YYDKDF (reference sequence). Full variable domain (missing parts from reference TRBV15 and TRBJ2-7): DAMVIQNPRYQVTQFGKPVTLSCSQTLNHNVMYWYQQKSSQAPKLLFHYYDKDFNNEADTPDNFQSRRPNTSFCFLDIRSPGLGDTAMYLCATSRDRNEQYFGPGTRLTVT.

The chain recombines TRBV11-3 with TRBJ2-2; 8 bases agree with TRBD1. The V gene's germline CDR1 is SGHNT and CDR2 YENEEA. The CDR3 runs to 17 residues. V was clipped by 3 bases and J by 3 bases; unmatched bases: 9. The CDR3 bases are TGTGCCAGCAGCTTCAATGCAGGGGGCCCGGACACCGGGGAGCTGTTTTTT. Protein sequence: CASSFNAGGPDTGELFF.

The rearrangement uses TRBV18 and TRBJ1-1; D ambiguous. In germline, CDR1 is KGHSH, CDR2 LQKENI. V lost 8 bases to trimming and J lost 4 bases, with 17 bases between them. The CDR3 extends over 14 amino acids. This CDR3 reads CASGRGRQATEAFF. The CDR3 DNA is TGTGCCAGCGGACGAGGACGGCAGGCCACTGAAGCTTTCTTT.

This clone was detected only a few times. This chain uses TRBV19 with TRBJ2-1, with 12 bases lining up with TRBD2. CDR3 size: 17 residues. Germline values: CDR1 LNHDA, CDR2 SQIVND (reference sequence). V lost 0 bases and J lost 2; bases outside the gene matches: 2. CDR3 residues: CASSIDLAGGAYNEQFF. The CDR3 DNA follows: TGTGCCAGTAGTATAGATCTAGCGGGGGGGGCCTACAATGAGCAGTTCTTC.

CDR3 DNA sequence: TGTGCCAGCACCGGGACAGGGTCCTACGAGCAGTACTTC. It translates to CASTGTGSYEQYF. The rearrangement joins TRBV7-9 to TRBJ2-7; TRBD1 matches 9 bases. Germline CDR1 reads SEHNR; CDR2 reads FQNEAQ (reference sequence). There are 13 residues in the CDR3. The trim removed 7 bases at V and 1 base at J, leaving 2 bases unmatched.

This clone was observed a few times. The J gene is TRBJ1-1, the V gene TRBV29-1, with 7 bases lining up with TRBD1. Germline lookup yields CDR1 SQVTM and CDR2 ANQGSEA. CDR3 length: 15 amino acids. With V trimmed by 8 bases and J by 0 bases, 12 bases remained unmatched. The CDR3 here is CSTTYLQGVNTEAFF. DNA for the CDR3: TGCAGCACAACCTACCTTCAGGGGGTGAACACTGAAGCTTTCTTT.

This chain links TRBV5-6 with TRBJ1-4, with 7 bases matching TRBD1. CDR3 size: 16 residues. Germline CDR1 reads SGHDT; CDR2 reads YYEEEE. The V gene end was trimmed by 4 bases and the J gene end by 5 bases; junction bases not matched to a gene: 11. This chain's CDR3 is CASSPRGQRKNEKLFF. DNA for the CDR3: TGTGCCAGCAGCCCACGGGGACAGCGCAAGAATGAAAAACTGTTTTTT.

The gene calls are TRBV21-1 and TRBJ1-5; the table's D call, TRBD1, has no DNA check behind it. TRBV21-1 is noted as a pseudogene. This CDR3 contains 15 residues. CDR3 in DNA: TGTGCCAGCAGCCATCGGACAGTTTACAATCAGCCCCAGCATTTT. Translated: CASSHRTVYNQPQHF.

The gene calls are TRBV4-2 and TRBJ1-2; TRBD1 aligns across 7 bases. The V and J ends lost 1 base and 7 bases, in that order; junction bases with no gene match: 3. This CDR3 comprises 13 residues. Germline V gene data show CDR1 as LGHNA and CDR2 as YNFKEQ. The CDR3 is CASSQGGGSGYTF. The CDR3 DNA reads TGTGCCAGCAGCCAAGGAGGGGGCAGTGGCTACACCTTC.

A single count supports this clone. This chain connects TRBV7-2 to TRBJ1-1; possible D gene TRBD1, 5 bases. The V end lost 1 base, the J end lost 0 bases, and 12 bases lay between the germline ends. Germline CDR1 is SGHTA and CDR2 is FQGNSA. The CDR3 contains 16 residues. For the CDR3, the DNA is TGTGCCAGCAGCTTAGAGATCGGGGGTTTGAACACTGAAGCTTTCTTT. Translated: CASSLEIGGLNTEAFF. Together with reference TRBV7-2 and TRBJ1-1, the CDR3 gives the full variable domain: GAGVSQSPSNKVTEKGKDVELRCDPISGHTALYWYRQSLGQGLEFLIYFQGNSAPDKSGLPSDRFSAERTGGSVSTLTIQRTQQEDSAVYLCASSLEIGGLNTEAFFGQGTRLTVV.

The chain employs TRBV6-7 and TRBJ2-1; 11 positions match TRBD2. TRBV6-7 falls under the ORF class, with uncertain function. This CDR3 spans 14 amino acids. Unmatched junction bases numbered 3, after V lost 6 bases and J lost 5 bases. The CDR3 region has the DNA TGTGCCAGCAGGTTAGCGGGGGGGCACAATGAGCAGTTCTTC. Translating it yields CASRLAGGHNEQFF.

J is TRBJ1-1 and V is TRBV29-1; TRBD1 might be the D (5 bases). The germline V gene encodes CDR1 SQVTM and CDR2 ANQGSEA. V lost 3 bases and J 0 bases, leaving 11 bases between the germline ends. This CDR3 spans 14 amino acids. For the CDR3, the DNA is TGCAGCGTTGAGAGACAGAGGGTGAACACTGAAGCTTTCTTT. Amino acid sequence: CSVERQRVNTEAFF.